The source of this T cell receptor beta chain is a study of cytomegalovirus exposure and HLA in healthy donors. Study-level information: Genetic ancestry analysis placed over 75% of the 398 donors that were genotyped in the Caucasian-associated cluster. The study, taken as a whole, reports: Association with HLA alleles at 0.05 false discovery rate was found for about 17,000 TCR beta sequences in a later analysis. The later analysis indicated that the majority of CMV-associated TCR beta chains appeared HLA-restricted. The investigators catalogued 150 to 200 TCR beta chains as cytomegalovirus-associated.

The PCR was carried out with 60 Vbeta primers and 13 Jbeta primers. Libraries were prepared by immunoSEQ multiplex PCR; TCRdb keeps only in-frame clonotypes and omits some of them. Altogether about 82,000 clones are present, 65% being singletons, with the ten largest covering around a fifth. The J segment lost 4 bases and the V segment lost 3 bases, leaving 2 bases of the junction unmatched. This CDR3 contains 13 residues. Germline assignment: CDR1 SGHRS and CDR2 YFSETQ. This clone occurred a few times. The antigen remains unidentified. V gene TRBV5-1 combines with J gene TRBJ2-5; 8 bases agree with TRBD2. The sequencing sample was made of PBMCs. The clonotype originates from a woman aged 45 to 65 in good health and CMV-seropositive. The CDR3 reads CASSSGGGETQYF. As DNA, the CDR3 is TGCGCCAGCAGCTCGGGGGGGGGAGAGACCCAGTACTTC.